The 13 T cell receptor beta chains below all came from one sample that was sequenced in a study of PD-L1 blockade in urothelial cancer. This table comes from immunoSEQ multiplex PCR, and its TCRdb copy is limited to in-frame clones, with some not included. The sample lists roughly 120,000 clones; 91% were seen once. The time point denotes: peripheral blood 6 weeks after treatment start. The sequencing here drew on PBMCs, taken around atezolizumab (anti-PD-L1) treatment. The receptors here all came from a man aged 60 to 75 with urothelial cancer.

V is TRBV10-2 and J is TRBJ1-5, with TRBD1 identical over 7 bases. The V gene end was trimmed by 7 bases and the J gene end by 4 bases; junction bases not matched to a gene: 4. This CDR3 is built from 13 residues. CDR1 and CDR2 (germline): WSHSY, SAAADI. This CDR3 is CASKGTANQPQHF. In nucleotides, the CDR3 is TGCGCCAGCAAAGGGACAGCAAATCAGCCCCAGCATTTT.

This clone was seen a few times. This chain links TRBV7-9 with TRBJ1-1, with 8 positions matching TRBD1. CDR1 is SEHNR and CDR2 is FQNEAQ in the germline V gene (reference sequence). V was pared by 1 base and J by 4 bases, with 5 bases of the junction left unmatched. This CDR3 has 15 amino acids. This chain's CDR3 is CASSLGQGWSTEAFF. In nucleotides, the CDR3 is TGTGCCAGCAGCTTAGGACAGGGGTGGAGCACTGAAGCTTTCTTT.

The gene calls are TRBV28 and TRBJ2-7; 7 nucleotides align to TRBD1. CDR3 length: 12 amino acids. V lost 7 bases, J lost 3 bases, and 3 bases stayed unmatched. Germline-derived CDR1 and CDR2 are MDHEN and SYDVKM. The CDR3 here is CASNQGVYEQYF. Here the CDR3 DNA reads TGTGCCAGCAACCAGGGGGTCTACGAGCAGTACTTC.

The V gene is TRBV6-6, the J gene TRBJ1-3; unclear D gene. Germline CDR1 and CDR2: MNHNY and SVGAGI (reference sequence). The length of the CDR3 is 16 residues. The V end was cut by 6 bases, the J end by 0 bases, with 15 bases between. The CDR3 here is CASRPEWASSGNTIYF. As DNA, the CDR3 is TGTGCCAGCAGACCCGAATGGGCGAGCTCTGGAAACACCATATATTTT.

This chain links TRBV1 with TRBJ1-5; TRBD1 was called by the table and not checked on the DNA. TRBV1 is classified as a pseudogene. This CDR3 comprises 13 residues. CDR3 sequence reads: CTSSPREVQPQHF. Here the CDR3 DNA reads TGCACCAGCAGCCCCAGGGAAGTTCAGCCCCAGCATTTT.

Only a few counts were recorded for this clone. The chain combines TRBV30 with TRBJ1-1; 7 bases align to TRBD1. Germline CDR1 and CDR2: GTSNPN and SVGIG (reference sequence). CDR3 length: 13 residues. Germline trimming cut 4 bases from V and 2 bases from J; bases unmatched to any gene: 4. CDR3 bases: TGTGCCTGGAAAACAGGGGTTAACACTGAAGCTTTCTTT. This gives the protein CAWKTGVNTEAFF.

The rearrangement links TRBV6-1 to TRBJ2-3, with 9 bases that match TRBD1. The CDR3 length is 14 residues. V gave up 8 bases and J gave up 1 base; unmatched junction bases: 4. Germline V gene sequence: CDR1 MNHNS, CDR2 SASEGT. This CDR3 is CASHRDRGTDTQYF. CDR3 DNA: TGTGCCAGCCACCGGGACAGGGGCACAGATACGCAGTATTTT.

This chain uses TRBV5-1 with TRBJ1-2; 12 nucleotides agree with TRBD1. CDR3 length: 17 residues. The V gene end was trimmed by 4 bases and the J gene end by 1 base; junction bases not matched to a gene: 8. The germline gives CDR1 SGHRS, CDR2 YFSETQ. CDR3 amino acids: CASSRDRGQNINYGYTF. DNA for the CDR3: TGCGCCAGCAGCCGGGACAGGGGGCAGAATATTAACTATGGCTACACCTTC.

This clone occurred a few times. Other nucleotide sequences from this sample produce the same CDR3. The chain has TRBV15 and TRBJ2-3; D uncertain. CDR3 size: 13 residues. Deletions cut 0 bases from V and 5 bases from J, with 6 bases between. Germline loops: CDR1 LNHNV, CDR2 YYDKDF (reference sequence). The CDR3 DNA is TGTGCCACCAGCAGAGATCGGAGAGATACGCAGTATTTT. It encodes CATSRDRRDTQYF. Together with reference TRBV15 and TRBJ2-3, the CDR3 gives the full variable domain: DAMVIQNPRYQVTQFGKPVTLSCSQTLNHNVMYWYQQKSSQAPKLLFHYYDKDFNNEADTPDNFQSRRPNTSFCFLDIRSPGLGDTAMYLCATSRDRRDTQYFGPGTRLTVL.

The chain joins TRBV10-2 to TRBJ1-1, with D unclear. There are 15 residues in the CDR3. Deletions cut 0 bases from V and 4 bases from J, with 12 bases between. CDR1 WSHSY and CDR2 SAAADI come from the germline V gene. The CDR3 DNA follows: TGCGCCAGCAGTGAGTCAACCCGGAGGAGCACTGAAGCTTTCTTT. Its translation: CASSESTRRSTEAFF.

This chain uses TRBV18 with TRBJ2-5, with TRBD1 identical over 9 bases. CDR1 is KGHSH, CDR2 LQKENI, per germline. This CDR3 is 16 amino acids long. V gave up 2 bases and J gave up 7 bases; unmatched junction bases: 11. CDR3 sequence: CASSPRTGDPRRTQYF. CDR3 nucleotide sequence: TGTGCCAGCTCACCAAGGACAGGGGACCCTCGTCGGACCCAGTACTTC. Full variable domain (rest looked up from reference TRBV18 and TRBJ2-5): NAGVMQNPRHLVRRRGQEARLRCSPMKGHSHVYWYRQLPEEGLKFMVYLQKENIIDESGMPKERFSAEFPKEGPSILRIQQVVRGDSAAYFCASSPRTGDPRRTQYFGPGTRLLVL.

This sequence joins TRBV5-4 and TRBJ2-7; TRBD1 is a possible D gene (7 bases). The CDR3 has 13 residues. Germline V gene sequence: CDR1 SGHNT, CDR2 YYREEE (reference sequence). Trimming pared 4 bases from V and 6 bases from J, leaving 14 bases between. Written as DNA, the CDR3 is TGTGCCAGCAGCCGCAGGGGGGACCGCGAGCAGTACTTC. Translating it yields CASSRRGDREQYF.

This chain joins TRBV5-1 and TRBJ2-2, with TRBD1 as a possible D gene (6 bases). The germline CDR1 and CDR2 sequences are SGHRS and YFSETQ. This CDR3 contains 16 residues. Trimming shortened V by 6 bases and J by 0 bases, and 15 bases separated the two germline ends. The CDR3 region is CASTSSGHPNTGELFF. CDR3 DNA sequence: TGCGCCAGCACTTCCTCGGGACACCCGAACACCGGGGAGCTGTTTTTT.